The present TCR beta chain was sequenced within a study of Ad26.COV2.S vaccination and SARS-CoV-2 variants. Treatment denoted: roughly 20 received Ad26.COV2.S at low or high dose, single or two shots; several received placebo; per-sample allocation not given. Each sample was drawn 63 days after the first injection (of vaccine or placebo). The CDR3 runs 16 residues. The V and J ends lost 0 bases and 0 bases, in that order; junction bases with no gene match: 3. Per the germline V gene, CDR1 is MNHEY and CDR2 is SVGAGI. The assay was immunoSEQ multiplex PCR, and TCRdb's table has in-frame clones only and misses some. This sample has hundreds of thousands of clones, with 80% to 90% found just once.

This rearrangement joins TRBV6-5 to TRBJ2-7, with 9 bases that match TRBD1. The TCR originated in a person between 18 and 60 years old who received the Ad26.COV2.S COVID-19 vaccine or a placebo. The material was peripheral blood, obtained in a trial of Ad26.COV2.S vaccine versus placebo. The CDR3 protein is CASSYSVQGASYEQYF. CDR3 sequence (DNA): TGTGCCAGCAGTTACTCCGTACAGGGGGCCTCCTACGAGCAGTACTTC.